This TCR beta chain was captured in a study of shared clonotypes between healthy human individuals. Generated by immunoSEQ multiplex PCR, the TCRdb table keeps only in-frame clones and is missing some. The top ten clones hold around 0.13% of a sample with 2 million to 2.5 million clones, about 94% of them seen once. This CDR3 is built from 15 residues. Trimming removed 4 bases from V and 4 bases from J; junction bases left unmatched: 4. Germline V gives CDR1 SGHRS, CDR2 YFSETQ. The donors, all of them Caucasian adults, lived in Nashville, Tennessee. This clone has just one count. The sequenced sample was naive CD4+ T cells sorted from blood. Subset reported: CD45RA+ positively selected. The chain links TRBV5-1 to TRBJ2-2, with 10 bases identical to TRBD1. This receptor was obtained from a young man in good health. This CDR3 reads CASSLGDRGTGELFF. The CDR3 DNA is TGCGCCAGCAGCCTAGGGGACAGGGGCACCGGGGAGCTGTTTTTT.